These 19 T cell receptor beta chains share one sample of origin, sequenced in a study of cytomegalovirus exposure and HLA in healthy donors. The study ran its PCR with 60 Vbeta and 13 Jbeta primers. Generated by immunoSEQ multiplex PCR, the TCRdb table keeps only in-frame clones and is missing some. The sample includes roughly 200,000 clones, about 80% seen only once; the top ten take roughly 0.58%. Sequencing was carried out using PBMCs. The receptors here all came from a woman in her thirties or forties in good health and CMV-seronegative.

The rearrangement joins TRBV5-4 to TRBJ1-2; possibly TRBD1 for D (6 bases). The CDR3 has 13 residues. V dropped 7 bases and J dropped 4 bases, with 14 bases sitting between them. The germline V gene encodes CDR1 SGHNT and CDR2 YYREEE (reference sequence). CDR3 loop: CASRSAGAYGYTF. The CDR3 DNA sequence: TGTGCCAGCCGCTCTGCGGGGGCCTATGGCTACACCTTC.

The chain combines TRBV19 with TRBJ2-5, with D possibly being TRBD2 (6 bases). CDR3 size: 12 residues. V was cut by 7 bases and J by 5 bases, with 11 bases left in between. CDR1 and CDR2 (germline): LNHDA, SQIVND (reference sequence). The CDR3 bases are TGTGCCAGTAAGGGAGGTGGGGAGACCCAGTACTTC. Its translation: CASKGGGETQYF.

The chain combines TRBV7-9 with TRBJ1-1, with no clear D. CDR1 is SEHNR and CDR2 is FQNEAQ in the germline V gene (reference sequence). The CDR3 covers 14 residues. Trimming stripped 1 base from V and 4 bases from J, with 10 bases between. Here the CDR3 reads CASSLGVESTEAFF. As DNA, the CDR3 is TGTGCCAGCAGCTTAGGTGTAGAGAGCACTGAAGCTTTCTTT.

In nucleotides, the CDR3 is TGTGCCAGCAGCTCCGAATTGAGGGCTGGAAACACCATATATTTT. It translates to CASSSELRAGNTIYF. V gene TRBV7-9 combines with J gene TRBJ1-3; D ambiguous. This CDR3 region has 15 residues. CDR1 and CDR2 from the germline V gene are SEHNR and FQNEAQ (reference sequence). V was pared by 4 bases and J by 2 bases, with 12 bases between.

The V gene is TRBV5-6, the J gene TRBJ1-5; unclear D gene. CDR3 length equals 15 residues. V lost 4 bases, J lost 7 bases, and 18 bases lay in between. Germline values: CDR1 SGHDT, CDR2 YYEEEE. The CDR3 loop is CASSPGPGAGQPQHF. In DNA form, the CDR3 reads TGTGCCAGCAGCCCTGGACCCGGCGCGGGGCAGCCCCAGCATTTT.

This clone was detected only a few times. This CDR3 reads CASSPSGGSNTGELFF. CDR3 bases: TGTGCCAGCAGCCCTAGCGGGGGATCGAACACCGGGGAGCTGTTTTTT. The chain joins TRBV7-2 to TRBJ2-2; 10 positions agree with TRBD2. Germline trimming cut 5 bases from V and 0 bases from J; bases unmatched to any gene: 3. Germline V CDR1 and CDR2: SGHTA, FQGNSA. This CDR3 is built from 16 residues.

This chain connects TRBV5-1 to TRBJ1-4, with D possibly being TRBD1 (6 bases). The CDR3 has 17 amino acids. CDR1 and CDR2 from the germline V gene are SGHRS and YFSETQ. V was clipped by 0 bases and J by 8 bases, with 20 bases between them. The CDR3, as DNA: TGCGCCAGCAGCTTGGGGGACAACAACGTGGCCGGGGAAAAACTGTTTTTT. Translating gives CASSLGDNNVAGEKLFF.

V is TRBV29-1 and J is TRBJ2-7; TRBD2 aligns across 8 bases. The CDR3 consists of 15 residues. Losses at the gene ends were 0 bases for V and 4 bases for J; bases not matched to a gene: 8. Looked up from germline, CDR1 is SQVTM and CDR2 is ANQGSEA. The CDR3 sequence: CSVEERTGGRYEQYF. The CDR3 bases are TGCAGCGTTGAAGAGAGGACGGGGGGGCGGTACGAGCAGTACTTC.

This clone appeared a single time. The rearrangement links TRBV7-2 to TRBJ1-1; D call uncertain. Germline CDR1 SGHTA, CDR2 FQGNSA. V lost 1 base, J lost 2 bases, and 11 bases lay in between. This CDR3 has 15 residues. The CDR3 sequence is CASSLDAGANTEAFF. As DNA, the CDR3 is TGTGCCAGCAGCTTAGATGCAGGCGCCAACACTGAAGCTTTCTTT.

This sequence joins TRBV5-1 and TRBJ2-2; a weak D match, TRBD1 (6 bases). CDR1 SGHRS and CDR2 YFSETQ come from the germline V gene. V shed 6 bases and J shed 3 bases, with 15 bases lying between them. CDR3 length equals 15 residues. CDR3 sequence reads: CASTRWAGDTGELFF. As DNA, the CDR3 is TGCGCCAGCACTAGGTGGGCAGGGGACACCGGGGAGCTGTTTTTT.

As concerns this clone: Other nucleotide sequences in the sample specify the same CDR3. The chain carries TRBV4-3 and TRBJ1-2; 8 bases fit TRBD1. Looked up from germline, CDR1 is LGHNA and CDR2 is YSLEER. The CDR3 covers 14 residues. J gave up 4 bases and V 0 bases, and 1 base lay outside the gene matches. The CDR3 reads CASSQDRGLYGYTF. The CDR3 DNA reads as TGCGCCAGCAGCCAAGACAGGGGGCTCTATGGCTACACCTTC.

This chain joins TRBV5-1 and TRBJ1-3; maybe TRBD1 (6 bases). Germline CDR1 reads SGHRS; CDR2 reads YFSETQ. The CDR3 loop spans 14 amino acids. V lost 4 bases and J lost 4, with 12 bases in between. The CDR3 nucleotides read TGCGCCAGCAGCCTGGCAGGGGACGGAAACACCATATATTTT. As protein: CASSLAGDGNTIYF.

This clone was picked up a small number of times. The chain is built from TRBV7-6 and TRBJ1-1, with D perhaps matching TRBD1 (5 bases). This CDR3 has 13 residues. The V end lost 5 bases, the J end lost 1 base, and 8 bases lay between the germline ends. Germline assignment: CDR1 SGHVS and CDR2 FNYEAQ. The DNA for the CDR3 is TGTGCCAGCAGCGGGGCACCGAACACTGAAGCTTTCTTT. Translated, it gives CASSGAPNTEAFF.

The rearrangement links TRBV29-1 to TRBJ2-7; the D gene is possibly TRBD2 (6 bases). The germline gives CDR1 SQVTM, CDR2 ANQGSEA. V gave up 2 bases and J gave up 4 bases, with 15 bases separating them. The CDR3 totals 14 residues. The CDR3 DNA sequence: TGCAGCGTTGAAAGGAGGGGTGGCCCTTACGAGCAGTACTTC. This gives the protein CSVERRGGPYEQYF.

This clone has just one count. The rearrangement joins TRBV5-1 to TRBJ1-2; tentatively, D is TRBD1 (5 bases). Trimming stripped 4 bases from V and 5 bases from J, with 12 bases between. Germline CDR1 and CDR2: SGHRS and YFSETQ. This CDR3 region has 13 residues. The CDR3 region has the DNA TGCGCCAGCAGCCCAGGGTTTGAGTATGGCTACACCTTC. As protein: CASSPGFEYGYTF.

J is TRBJ2-7 and V is TRBV6-5, with a tentative D call TRBD1 (8 bases). Germline V gene sequence: CDR1 MNHEY, CDR2 SVGAGI. The CDR3 extends over 15 amino acids. Trimming shortened V by 3 bases and J by 3 bases, and 15 bases separated the two germline ends. The CDR3 protein is CASSYNNRGGYEQYF. Here the CDR3 DNA reads TGTGCCAGCAGTTATAACAACAGGGGGGGCTACGAGCAGTACTTC.

The chain recombines TRBV5-1 with TRBJ1-1; possible D gene TRBD1, 5 bases. The ends were cut back, 0 bases at V and 5 bases at J, with 14 bases in the middle. This CDR3 is built from 15 residues. In germline, CDR1 is SGHRS, CDR2 YFSETQ. Here the CDR3 reads CASSLDSHGGTEAFF. The CDR3 DNA follows: TGCGCCAGCAGCTTGGATTCTCATGGGGGGACTGAAGCTTTCTTT.

The chain couples TRBV5-1 to TRBJ2-1; TRBD1 matches 9 bases. Looked up from germline, CDR1 is SGHRS and CDR2 is YFSETQ. Trimming removed 7 bases from V and 0 bases from J; junction bases left unmatched: 23. The CDR3 covers 21 residues. CDR3 residues: CASLMGPPGQGFINSYNEQFF. Written as DNA, the CDR3 is TGCGCCAGCCTAATGGGGCCCCCGGGACAGGGCTTCATCAACTCCTACAATGAGCAGTTCTTC.

This chain uses TRBV5-8 with TRBJ2-7; maybe TRBD1 (6 bases). This CDR3 has 14 amino acids. Looked up from germline, CDR1 is SGHTS and CDR2 is YDEGEE. V lost 4 bases to trimming and J lost 2 bases, with 13 bases between them. The CDR3 DNA follows: TGTGCCAGCAGCCTCACAGGGTTAACCTACGAGCAGTACTTC. It is translated as CASSLTGLTYEQYF.